Listed below are T cell receptor beta chains from one sample, sequenced in a study of T cells after somatic rescue of genetic block. TCRdb's copy holds only in-frame clones and misses some; the assay was immunoSEQ multiplex PCR. The profile shows tens of thousands of clones, 80% to 90% of them singletons. The sequencing input was peripheral blood mononuclear cells (PBMCs). These TCRs come from a woman between 18 and 29 years old. Both conserved end residues are part of each CDR3. D genes are given only for firm matches. Part of the rows lack a size; the others show once, few, many or a class for expanded clones.

>-|13|TRBJ1-1|TRBV6-1|-
TGTGCCAGCAGTGAAGGGTGGGGCACTGAAGCTTTCTTT
CASSEGWGTEAFF
>-|13|TRBJ2-7|TRBV7-8|TRBD2
TGTGCCAGCACCAGACTAGCGGGGTACGAGCAGTACTTC
CASTRLAGYEQYF
>once|15|TRBJ2-1|TRBV4-3|-
TGCGCCAGCAGCCCAGTTAAGGCCGTTTATAATGAGCAGTTCTTC
CASSPVKAVYNEQFF
>-|14|TRBJ2-7|TRBV9|-
TGTGCCAGCAGCCTCCGACAGGACTCCTACGAGCAGTACTTC
CASSLRQDSYEQYF
>-|16|TRBJ2-2|TRBV4-3|-
TGCGCCAGCAGCCAATCACGAATCAGGGGTTCAGGGGAGCTGTTTTTT
CASSQSRIRGSGELFF
>-|13|TRBJ1-3|TRBV21-1|-
TGTGCCAGCAGCGTACGAACTGGAAACACCATATATTTT
CASSVRTGNTIYF
>-|16|TRBJ2-7|TRBV6-5|TRBD1
TGTGCCAGCAGTTACTCGGGACAGGTTGGCTCCTACGAGCAGTACTTC
CASSYSGQVGSYEQYF
>-|15|TRBJ1-2|TRBV5-1|-
TGCGCCAGTCAACCCCAGGGGACGGGTAACTATGGCTACACCTTC
CASQPQGTGNYGYTF
>-|11|TRBJ2-5|TRBV18|-
TGTGCCAGCTCGAACCAAGAGACCCAGTACTTC
CASSNQETQYF
>-|14|TRBJ1-4|TRBV27|-
TGTGCCAGCACTTCGGTCGGAGGGAATGAAAAACTGTTTTTT
CASTSVGGNEKLFF
>-|12|TRBJ2-3|TRBV6-6|-
TGTGCCAGCATCAACCGGGGAGATACGCAGTATTTT
CASINRGDTQYF
>-|15|TRBJ2-1|TRBV4-3|TRBD2
TGCGCCAGCAGTAAACTAGCGGGAGTGGACAATGAGCAGTTCTTC
CASSKLAGVDNEQFF
>-|14|TRBJ2-7|TRBV28|-
TGTGCCAGCAGTTTCCGCGGCAGCCGGAGGGAGCAGTACTTC
CASSFRGSRREQYF
>-|15|TRBJ2-1|TRBV2|-
TGTGCCAGCAGTGATGCGGGACTCCCTGCTAATGAGCAGTTCTTC
CASSDAGLPANEQFF
>many|14|TRBJ1-4|TRBV23-1|TRBD1
TGCGCCAGCAGTCAATCGCAGGGGGCTGAAAAACTGTTTTTT
CASSQSQGAEKLFF
>-|14|TRBJ2-1|TRBV2|-
TGTGCCGGGGGAGCCTCAGAGCCGCCCAATGAGCAGTTCTTC
CAGGASEPPNEQFF
>-|14|TRBJ2-2|TRBV6-4|-
TGTGCCAGCAGTGACTCAAGGGATGGCGGGGAGCTGTTTTTT
CASSDSRDGGELFF
>-|15|TRBJ2-3|TRBV28|-
TGTGCCAGCAGCTCTCGACTGCCCTTTGGGAATACGCAGTATTTT
CASSSRLPFGNTQYF
>-|17|TRBJ1-2|TRBV28|TRBD1
TGTGCCAGCAGTTTAATGCCCTACAGGGGGCGCGCCTATGGCTACACCTTC
CASSLMPYRGRAYGYTF
>-|15|TRBJ2-2|TRBV30|TRBD2
TGTGCCTGGGATTCCGGGACTACCAACACCGGGGAGCTGTTTTTT
CAWDSGTTNTGELFF
>-|17|TRBJ1-3|TRBV11-2|-
TGTGCCAGCAGCTCCAGGCATCGGGGGGCCTCTGGAAACACCATATATTTT
CASSSRHRGASGNTIYF
>-|19|TRBJ1-5|TRBV27|TRBD1
TGTGCCAGCAGTCCAGTTACAGGGGGCAAACGATACGGCAATCAGCCCCAGCATTTT
CASSPVTGGKRYGNQPQHF
>-|15|TRBJ2-7|TRBV27|TRBD1
TGTGCCAGCAGTTTACTACAGGGGTCTCCCTACGAGCAGTACTTC
CASSLLQGSPYEQYF
>-|12|TRBJ2-5|TRBV6-1|-
TGTGCCAGCATGGACCAGAAAGAGACCCAGTACTTC
CASMDQKETQYF
>-|16|TRBJ2-1|TRBV28|-
TGTGCCAGCACTATTGGAGGGCCGAGGGCCTACAATGAGCAGTTCTTC
CASTIGGPRAYNEQFF
>-|16|TRBJ2-3|TRBV18|-
TGTGCCAGCTCACCACTGGTCTCGGGAGGCACAGATACGCAGTATTTT
CASSPLVSGGTDTQYF
>-|17|TRBJ2-6|TRBV5-1|-
TGCGCCAGCAGCTTACTTCAAGGGTTCGGTGGGGCCAACGTCCTGACTTTC
CASSLLQGFGGANVLTF
>-|12|TRBJ2-7|TRBV19|TRBD1
TGTGCCAGTAGCCCGACAGGGGTCGAGCAGTACTTC
CASSPTGVEQYF
>-|13|TRBJ2-3|TRBV27|-
TGTGCCAGCAGTTCAAACTACGTCGATACGCAGTATTTT
CASSSNYVDTQYF
>-|13|TRBJ2-6|TRBV6-1|-
TGTGCCAGCGGACCCTCTGGGGCCAACGTCCTGACTTTC
CASGPSGANVLTF
>-|13|TRBJ1-3|TRBV7-2|-
TGTGCCAGCAGCCAAAGCTCTGGAAACACCATATATTTT
CASSQSSGNTIYF
>-|19|TRBJ2-7|TRBV14|TRBD1
TGTGCCAGCACAGCCCTGGGGACAGACCCACCAAATCCCTCCTACGAGCAGTACTTC
CASTALGTDPPNPSYEQYF
>-|15|TRBJ2-7|TRBV5-1|-
TGCGCCAGCAGTACGCTCCCGGGGGGCAGCTACGAGCAGTACTTC
CASSTLPGGSYEQYF
>-|14|TRBJ2-4|TRBV6-6|-
TGTGCCAGCCACCGGGGGCTAGCCAAAAACATTCAGTACTTC
CASHRGLAKNIQYF
>-|13|TRBJ1-2|TRBV28|-
TGTGCCAGCTCGCCCCTCCGCTTCCGTGGCTACACCTTC
CASSPLRFRGYTF
>-|14|TRBJ1-4|TRBV5-1|-
TGCGCCAGCAGCTTGGGTAGCTTAAATGAAAAACTGTTTTTT
CASSLGSLNEKLFF
>-|16|TRBJ2-1|TRBV28|-
TGTGCCAGCAGTTTGCAGGGGTCGGTTGCCTACAATGAGCAGTTCTTC
CASSLQGSVAYNEQFF
>once|21|TRBJ2-1|TRBV10-2|TRBD1
TGCGCCAGCAGTGAGTCGAGATACGGGACAGCGGAGCTCAGCTCCTACAATGAGCAGTTCTTC
CASSESRYGTAELSSYNEQFF
>once|14|TRBJ1-1|TRBV19|TRBD1
TGTGCCAGTAGTATTCAGGGGGGAAAGACTGAAGCTTTCTTT
CASSIQGGKTEAFF
>-|12|TRBJ1-1|TRBV11-2|-
TGTGCCAGCAGCTTGGGTGTAGAGGGAGCTTTCTTT
CASSLGVEGAFF
>once|13|TRBJ1-5|TRBV18|-
TGTGCCAGCTCACCCGGGGGGTTGGAGCCCCAGCATTTT
CASSPGGLEPQHF
>-|13|TRBJ2-7|TRBV9|-
TGTGCCAGCAGCCTGGGGGAAACCTACGAGCAGTACTTC
CASSLGETYEQYF
>-|16|TRBJ2-1|TRBV13|TRBD2
TGTGCCAGCAGCAACAGAAGGACTAGCGGGAACGATGAGCAGTTCTTC
CASSNRRTSGNDEQFF
>once|16|TRBJ2-7|TRBV27|-
TGTGCCAGCAGTCTGGGCCCTCCCGGAGGTAGCAACGAGCAGTACTTC
CASSLGPPGGSNEQYF
>once|15|TRBJ1-4|TRBV28|TRBD1
TGTGCCAGTAAGGTGGGGGGACAGCGGAATGAAAAACTGTTTTTT
CASKVGGQRNEKLFF
>-|15|TRBJ2-3|TRBV7-2|-
TGTGCCAGCAGCTTAGGAGCAGCGGGCACAGATACGCAGTATTTT
CASSLGAAGTDTQYF
>-|13|TRBJ2-7|TRBV11-2|TRBD1
TGTGCCAGCAGCCCGAGGACAGGGTACGAGCAGTACTTC
CASSPRTGYEQYF
>-|16|TRBJ2-2|TRBV7-9|-
TGTGCCAGCGTCTGGGGGGGCTCGGATTACACCGGGGAGCTGTTTTTT
CASVWGGSDYTGELFF
>-|15|TRBJ2-7|TRBV29-1|TRBD2
TGCAGCGTTGCCGGAGGCGGGAGGCTCCTCTACGAGCAGTACTTC
CSVAGGGRLLYEQYF
>-|12|TRBJ2-3|TRBV5-1|-
TGCGCCAGCAGCTTGGAAGGTAGGGCGCAGTATTTT
CASSLEGRAQYF
>-|14|TRBJ1-1|TRBV15|-
TGTGCCACCAGCACAAACAGGGTCGGAACTGAAGCTTTCTTT
CATSTNRVGTEAFF
>-|13|TRBJ1-2|TRBV29-1|-
TGCAGCGTTGACGGTTCAGGGGCGGGCGGCTACACCTTC
CSVDGSGAGGYTF
>-|16|TRBJ2-1|TRBV28|-
TGTGCCAGCAGTATTAGCAGTTTGACCGTATACAATGAGCAGTTCTTC
CASSISSLTVYNEQFF
>-|14|TRBJ2-1|TRBV15|-
TGTGCCACCAGCAACCCGGGGATCTACAATGAGCAGTTCTTC
CATSNPGIYNEQFF
>few|13|TRBJ2-7|TRBV14|TRBD1
TGTGCCAGCGGCGAACAGGGGCCCTCCGAGCAGTACTTC
CASGEQGPSEQYF